These 32 T cell receptor beta chains share one sample of origin, sequenced in a study of response to subunit inactivated influenza vaccine. Using its own MiXCR run on the RT-PCR reads, TCRdb lists one record per CDR3 protein. This sample has roughly 790,000 distinct CDR3 sequences, with 21% found just once. The sample here was PBMCs from blood, taken around 5 days after vaccination. Receptors were obtained from a middle-aged man who received an inactivated influenza vaccine.

V and J are TRBV7-2 and TRBJ2-7; D uncertain. V lost 3 bases to trimming and J lost 6 bases, with 9 bases between them. The CDR3 sequence is 12 residues long. The germline V gene has CDR1 SGHTA and CDR2 FQGNSA. The CDR3 loop reads CASSFELGEQYF. In DNA form, the CDR3 reads TGTGCCAGCAGCTTTGAGTTGGGCGAGCAGTACTTC.

This clonotype appeared once. This chain uses TRBV28 with TRBJ2-5, with D perhaps matching TRBD1 (5 bases). V was shortened by 5 bases and J by 4 bases, with 14 bases between the two germline ends. CDR3 length equals 14 residues. Per the germline V gene, CDR1 is MDHEN and CDR2 is SYDVKM. CDR3: CASSTPGNRETQYF. CDR3 DNA: TGTGCCAGCAGTACCCCAGGGAACAGAGAGACCCAGTACTTC. The full variable domain, completed using reference TRBV28 and TRBJ2-5, is DVKVTQSSRYLVKRTGEKVFLECVQDMDHENMFWYRQDPGLGLRLIYFSYDVKMKEKGDIPEGYSVSREKKERFSLILESASTNQTSMYLCASSTPGNRETQYFGPGTRLLVL.

This clonotype has a handful of counts. The J gene is TRBJ2-4, the V gene TRBV5-6, with a weak D call TRBD2 (5 bases). The CDR3 loop spans 12 amino acids. V was trimmed by 0 bases and J by 12 bases, leaving 10 bases between them. Germline CDR1 reads SGHDT; CDR2 reads YYEEEE. CDR3 protein: CASSLDRGGQYF. DNA for the CDR3: TGTGCCAGCAGCTTGGATCGGGGTGGTCAGTACTTC.

This clonotype appeared many times. The V and J genes are TRBV5-1 and TRBJ2-1, with TRBD1 matching 7 bases. Germline assignment: CDR1 SGHRS and CDR2 YFSETQ. J gave up 3 bases and V 5 bases, and 11 bases lay outside the gene matches. The CDR3 extends over 16 amino acids. CDR3 DNA: TGCGCCAGCAGGGGGTCTGACAGGGCGGACTACAATGAGCAGTTCTTC. It encodes CASRGSDRADYNEQFF.

The rearrangement links TRBV9 to TRBJ2-7; 8 bases are shared with TRBD1. CDR1 and CDR2 from the germline V gene are SGDLS and YYNGEE. V dropped 0 bases and J dropped 3; count of bases not matched to a gene: 5. The length of the CDR3 is 15 residues. The CDR3 loop reads CASSVEAGGFYEQYF. The CDR3 region has the DNA TGTGCCAGCAGCGTAGAGGCAGGGGGCTTCTACGAGCAGTACTTC.

V usage is TRBV7-3 and J usage is TRBJ2-1, with 13 bases identical to TRBD2. From germline, CDR1 is SGHTA and CDR2 FQGTGA. The CDR3 loop spans 16 amino acids. V dropped 5 bases and J dropped 9; count of bases not matched to a gene: 10. The CDR3 DNA sequence: TGTGCCAGCAGCGGACGGACTAGCGGGAGTGGCGGTGAGCAGTTCTTC. Encoded protein: CASSGRTSGSGGEQFF.

This clonotype came up many times. J is TRBJ2-7 and V is TRBV12-3 or TRBV12-4; the match to TRBD1 covers 8 bases. Unmatched junction bases numbered 9, after V lost 5 bases and J lost 3 bases. The CDR3 runs 15 residues. The CDR3 DNA is TGTGCCAGCAGTCCAGGGGGCGCAGGGCACTACGAGCAGTACTTC. Encoded protein: CASSPGGAGHYEQYF.

This clonotype was seen just once. The chain uses TRBV20-1 and TRBJ2-5; D is possibly TRBD2 (5 bases). Germline lookup yields CDR1 DFQATT and CDR2 SNEGSKA (reference sequence). V lost 4 bases and J 5 bases, leaving 20 bases between the germline ends. The CDR3 runs 15 residues. Written as DNA, the CDR3 is TGCAGTGCTACCAGGAGGAAGCTGGTTGGGGAGACCCAGTACTTC. Its protein product is CSATRRKLVGETQYF.

This chain connects TRBV20-1 to TRBJ2-3, with TRBD1 matching 8 bases. The V and J ends lost 5 bases and 5 bases, in that order; junction bases with no gene match: 6. There are 13 residues in the CDR3. The V gene's germline CDR1 is DFQATT and CDR2 SNEGSKA (reference sequence). DNA for the CDR3: TGCAGTGCTCAGGACAGGGTGCAAGATACGCAGTATTTT. Its translation: CSAQDRVQDTQYF.

This clonotype was detected ten times or more. The gene calls are TRBV6-5 and TRBJ2-2; D might be TRBD1 or TRBD2, each matching 5 bases. Trimming left V 4 bases short and J 5 bases short, with 11 bases between. The germline V gene encodes CDR1 MNHEY and CDR2 SVGAGI. CDR3 length equals 14 residues. The CDR3: CASSWGSVTGELFF. CDR3 bases: TGTGCCAGCAGTTGGGGGAGCGTGACCGGGGAGCTGTTTTTT.

This clonotype has a count of ten or more. CDR3 bases: TGTGCCAGCAGCTTTCTAGCGGAATACGAGCAGTACTTC. Its translation: CASSFLAEYEQYF. The chain employs TRBV5-6 and TRBJ2-7; 7 bases are shared with TRBD2. With 2 bases clipped from V and 4 bases from J, the junction kept 3 bases outside the gene matches. The CDR3 extends over 13 amino acids. Looked up from germline, CDR1 is SGHDT and CDR2 is YYEEEE.

V usage is TRBV7-8 and J usage is TRBJ2-3, with D unresolved. Germline lookup yields CDR1 SGHVS and CDR2 FQNEAQ. Trimming pared 2 bases from V and 5 bases from J, leaving 11 bases between. CDR3 length: 14 residues. CDR3 sequence: CASSLFLGVDTQYF. For the CDR3, the DNA is TGTGCCAGCAGCTTATTTCTAGGTGTAGATACGCAGTATTTT.

In this sample, this clonotype turned up a few times. V gene TRBV20-1 combines with J gene TRBJ1-5; 8 bases line up with TRBD1. The V segment lost 6 bases and the J segment 0 bases; nucleotides outside the gene matches: 16. Germline CDR1 reads DFQATT; CDR2 reads SNEGSKA (reference sequence). This CDR3 contains 18 residues. The CDR3 reads CSAARTGKKAYSNQPQHF. CDR3 nucleotides: TGCAGTGCGGCACGGACAGGGAAGAAGGCATATAGCAATCAGCCCCAGCATTTT.

This chain links TRBV2 with TRBJ2-4; D remains ambiguous. This CDR3 contains 14 residues. Germline-derived CDR1 and CDR2 are SNHLY and FYNNEI. Trimming took 5 bases from V and 0 from J, leaving 8 bases between them. The CDR3 reads CASSLPLAKNIQYF. The CDR3, as DNA: TGTGCCAGCAGTCTCCCCCTAGCCAAAAACATTCAGTACTTC.

The gene calls are TRBV5-6 and TRBJ1-2, with 7 bases identical to TRBD1. The CDR3 extends over 19 amino acids. CDR1 SGHDT and CDR2 YYEEEE come from the germline V gene. The V gene end was trimmed by 5 bases and the J gene end by 4 bases; junction bases not matched to a gene: 23. CDR3 sequence: CASSSGMRGHDSAAYGYTF. CDR3 sequence (DNA): TGTGCCAGCAGTTCAGGAATGAGGGGGCACGATAGCGCAGCCTATGGCTACACCTTC.

The chain employs TRBV9 and TRBJ1-3; 7 bases line up with TRBD1. V lost 5 bases and J lost 2; bases outside the gene matches: 7. The CDR3 contains 15 residues. CDR1 and CDR2 (germline): SGDLS, YYNGEE. Written as DNA, the CDR3 is TGTGCCAGCAGACCAACGGGACAGCCTGGAAACACCATATATTTT. It encodes CASRPTGQPGNTIYF.

This clonotype appeared many times. The J gene is TRBJ1-5, the V gene TRBV10-3, with D tentatively TRBD1 (5 bases). Trimming shortened V by 6 bases and J by 0 bases, and 12 bases separated the two germline ends. In germline, CDR1 is ENHRY, CDR2 SYGVKD. The CDR3 totals 15 residues. The CDR3 loop reads CAISESGGSNQPQHF. CDR3 sequence (DNA): TGTGCCATCAGCGAAAGTGGGGGTAGCAATCAGCCCCAGCATTTT.

This clonotype was observed a handful of times. The CDR3 spells CASGGGGTGELFF. The CDR3, as DNA: TGTGCTAGCGGGGGCGGAGGCACCGGGGAGCTGTTTTTT. The genes are TRBV7-7 and TRBJ2-2; 9 bases map to TRBD2. This CDR3 is built from 13 residues. In germline, CDR1 is SSHAT, CDR2 FNYEAQ (reference sequence).

CDR3 sequence (DNA): TGTGCCAGCACTTTCCGGACTAGCGGCACAGATACGCAGTATTTT. Encoded protein: CASTFRTSGTDTQYF. This rearrangement joins TRBV28 to TRBJ2-3; 9 bases match TRBD2. This CDR3 has 15 amino acids. Trimming cost V 7 bases and J 1 base; bases outside gene matches: 6. CDR1 is MDHEN, CDR2 SYDVKM, per germline.

The chain recombines TRBV5-1 with TRBJ2-2; TRBD2 aligns across 7 bases. Germline V gene lookup returns CDR1 SGHRS and CDR2 YFSETQ. V shed 0 bases and J 1 base; nucleotides not matched to a gene: 3. CDR3 length equals 16 residues. The CDR3 spells CASSLERGMNTGELFF. The DNA of the CDR3 is TGCGCCAGCAGCTTGGAGCGGGGAATGAACACCGGGGAGCTGTTTTTT.

A few counts support this clonotype. V usage is TRBV10-3 and J usage is TRBJ1-5, with D unclear. This CDR3 has 13 residues. The germline gives CDR1 ENHRY, CDR2 SYGVKD. V was shortened by 3 bases and J by 3 bases, with 6 bases between the two germline ends. The DNA of the CDR3 is TGTGCCATCAGTGAACTACCCAATCAGCCCCAGCATTTT. Protein: CAISELPNQPQHF.

The chain joins TRBV2 to TRBJ2-1; 8 nucleotides agree with TRBD1. V gave up 11 bases and J gave up 2 bases; unmatched junction bases: 8. This CDR3 comprises 14 residues. Germline V CDR1 and CDR2: SNHLY, FYNNEI. In DNA form, the CDR3 reads TGTGCCTGCCAACAGGACAGGGCCTACAATGAGCAGTTCTTC. Translating it yields CACQQDRAYNEQFF.

The rearrangement uses TRBV11-1 and TRBJ2-7, with 14 bases identical to TRBD2. Per germline, CDR1 SGHAT and CDR2 FQDESV (reference sequence). The CDR3 runs 19 residues. Losses at the gene ends were 5 bases for V and 2 bases for J; bases not matched to a gene: 14. The CDR3 spells CASSAPGTSGSTSTYEQYF. DNA for the CDR3: TGTGCCAGCAGCGCCCCCGGGACTAGCGGGAGTACGTCGACCTACGAGCAGTACTTC. Looking up the rest from reference TRBV11-1 and TRBJ2-7 gives the full variable domain: EAEVAQSPRYKITEKSQAVAFWCDPISGHATLYWYRQILGQGPELLVQFQDESVVDDSQLPKDRFSAERLKGVDSTLKIQPAELGDSAMYLCASSAPGTSGSTSTYEQYFGPGTRLTVT.

V usage is TRBV6-5 and J usage is TRBJ2-3; 15 positions match TRBD2. Germline V gene lookup returns CDR1 MNHEY and CDR2 SVGAGI. The CDR3 is made up of 17 amino acids. V was pared by 4 bases and J by 1 base, with 3 bases of the junction left unmatched. CDR3 in DNA: TGTGCCAGCAGTTTAGGGACTAGCGGGGGGCGCACAGATACGCAGTATTTT. This codes for CASSLGTSGGRTDTQYF.

At least ten counts were recorded for this clonotype. V and J are TRBV12-3 or TRBV12-4 and TRBJ2-7, with TRBD2 identical over 9 bases. J gave up 3 bases and V 6 bases, and 6 bases lay outside the gene matches. CDR3 length: 14 amino acids. The CDR3 DNA is TGTGCCAGCAGGACCGGGACTAGCATCTACGAGCAGTACTTC. It specifies CASRTGTSIYEQYF.

The gene calls are TRBV6-2 or TRBV6-3 and TRBJ2-1; no definite D call. This CDR3 contains 12 residues. In germline, CDR1 is MNHEY, CDR2 SVGEGT. The germline V and J ends were trimmed by 2 bases and 7 bases, with 6 bases remaining between them. In DNA form, the CDR3 reads TGTGCCAGCAGTTACATGCAGAATGAGCAGTTCTTC. It translates to CASSYMQNEQFF.

J is TRBJ2-2 and V is TRBV12-3 or TRBV12-4, with D perhaps TRBD1 (7 bases). The CDR3 length is 17 residues. V lost 6 bases, J lost 5 bases, and 22 bases lay in between. Here the CDR3 reads CASRTPGGIGGTGELFF. The DNA of the CDR3 is TGTGCCAGCAGAACCCCAGGGGGAATAGGGGGGACCGGGGAGCTGTTTTTT.

The genes are TRBV7-6 and TRBJ2-7; no firm D call. The CDR3 sequence is 13 residues long. The germline V gene has CDR1 SGHVS and CDR2 FNYEAQ. Trimming pared 4 bases from V and 6 bases from J, leaving 13 bases between. The CDR3 DNA sequence: TGTGCCAGCAGCTCATGGGATGAGGTCGAGCAGTACTTC. This sequence encodes CASSSWDEVEQYF.

This sequence joins TRBV6-2 or TRBV6-3 and TRBJ2-3; 13 bases agree with TRBD2. CDR1 MNHEY and CDR2 SVGEGT come from the germline V gene. V trimming: 6 bases; J trimming: 5 bases; junction bases outside the gene matches: 20. The CDR3 extends over 20 amino acids. The CDR3 DNA sequence: TGTGCCAGCAGACGAAGAACCGGGACTAGCGGGGATCGACTTCAAGATACGCAGTATTTT. This encodes CASRRRTGTSGDRLQDTQYF.

The chain has TRBV13 and TRBJ2-6; D is tentatively TRBD1 or TRBD2 (6 bases each). The CDR3 is made up of 17 amino acids. Germline CDR1 reads PRHDT; CDR2 reads FYEKMQ (reference sequence). The germline V and J ends were trimmed by 5 bases and 2 bases, with 16 bases remaining between them. The CDR3 nucleotides are TGTGCCAGCAGCCTACTTATCGGGGGCACTGGGGCCAACGTCCTGACTTTC. Translated, it gives CASSLLIGGTGANVLTF.

This chain uses TRBV27 with TRBJ2-7, with a weak D call TRBD2 (6 bases). The CDR3 covers 13 residues. CDR1 and CDR2 (germline): MNHEY, SMNVEV (reference sequence). Between the trimmed V and J ends, which lost 5 bases and 5 bases, there was a span of 13 bases. CDR3 bases: TGTGCCAGCAGTCGTGGAGGGCGGGACGAGCAGTACTTC. Protein product: CASSRGGRDEQYF.

This clonotype was seen more than once but under ten times. This chain uses TRBV20-1 with TRBJ2-2, with D unresolved. The CDR3 is made up of 15 amino acids. Germline lookup yields CDR1 DFQATT and CDR2 SNEGSKA (reference sequence). The V gene lost 6 bases and the J gene lost 0 bases, with 14 bases spanning the gap. The CDR3 DNA reads as TGCAGTGCCCAAAGGCGGACGGCGAACACCGGGGAGCTGTTTTTT. Its translation: CSAQRRTANTGELFF.